A single sample gave rise to the 29 T cell receptor beta chains below, sequenced in a study of blood T cell repertoires in COVID-19. Method: immunoSEQ multiplex PCR; TCRdb's copy keeps in-frame clones and lacks some. The sample yields a few hundred thousand clones, 70% to 90% seen once. The sequencing sample was made of peripheral blood. These TCRs come from a woman aged 45-59 years with COVID-19, enrolled during active disease.

A note on this clone: The same CDR3 can be traced to other DNA sequences in this sample. J is TRBJ1-5 and V is TRBV5-1, with D perhaps matching TRBD1 (5 bases). The CDR3 has 14 residues. Trimming shortened V by 4 bases and J by 7 bases, and 15 bases separated the two germline ends. Germline V gene data show CDR1 as SGHRS and CDR2 as YFSETQ. CDR3 in amino acids: CASSLDRGGQPQHF. CDR3 sequence (DNA): TGCGCCAGCAGCCTCGACCGCGGGGGACAGCCCCAGCATTTT.

The chain carries TRBV12-5 and TRBJ2-7; TRBD2 aligns across 11 bases. CDR1 LGHNT and CDR2 FRNRAP come from the germline V gene. The CDR3 extends over 14 amino acids. Trimming removed 6 bases from V and 6 bases from J; junction bases left unmatched: 7. In DNA form, the CDR3 reads TGTGCTAGTGGACGGGGGACTAGCGGAAGCGAGCAGTACTTC. This translates into CASGRGTSGSEQYF.

CDR3 nucleotides: TGTGCCTGGACCGACCCTGGACTAGCGGGGGGATCAGATACGCAGTATTTT. Translated: CAWTDPGLAGGSDTQYF. The chain links TRBV30 to TRBJ2-3; 14 bases map to TRBD2. V trimming: 4 bases; J trimming: 4 bases; junction bases outside the gene matches: 10. This CDR3 has 17 residues. CDR1 is GTSNPN and CDR2 is SVGIG in the germline V gene (reference sequence).

This rearrangement joins TRBV2 to TRBJ2-3; 7 bases line up with TRBD2. There are 15 residues in the CDR3. The V and J ends lost 2 bases and 2 bases, in that order; junction bases with no gene match: 4. Germline CDR1 is SNHLY and CDR2 is FYNNEI. CDR3 amino acids: CASSERRGNTDTQYF. The CDR3 DNA reads TGTGCCAGCAGTGAAAGGCGGGGGAACACAGATACGCAGTATTTT.

This rearrangement joins TRBV4-2 to TRBJ2-1, with 11 bases fitting TRBD2. Trimming at V came to 6 bases and at J to 8 bases, leaving 6 bases not matched to a gene. The length of the CDR3 is 14 residues. Germline CDR1 reads LGHNA; CDR2 reads YNFKEQ. The DNA for the CDR3 is TGTGCCAGCAGGGTAGCGGGGGGGCGATATGAGCAGTTCTTC. Protein sequence: CASRVAGGRYEQFF.

This chain uses TRBV12-3 or TRBV12-4 with TRBJ2-3; maybe TRBD2 (5 bases). V gave up 5 bases and J gave up 6 bases, with 9 bases separating them. This CDR3 is built from 12 residues. The CDR3, as DNA: TGTGCCAGCAGTAATAGGAGGGATACGCAGTATTTT. Translating gives CASSNRRDTQYF.

V usage is TRBV5-1 and J usage is TRBJ2-2; D possibly corresponds to TRBD1 (6 bases). Germline loops: CDR1 SGHRS, CDR2 YFSETQ. V gave up 4 bases and J gave up 5 bases, with 15 bases separating them. The CDR3 loop spans 15 amino acids. Written as DNA, the CDR3 is TGCGCCAGCAGCCCCCGACAGGTTACAACCGGGGAGCTGTTTTTT. Protein sequence: CASSPRQVTTGELFF.

The V gene is TRBV6-5, the J gene TRBJ1-1; 9 nucleotides align to TRBD1. This CDR3 is built from 15 residues. Germline CDR1 reads MNHEY; CDR2 reads SVGAGI. The trim removed 6 bases at V and 5 bases at J, leaving 10 bases unmatched. CDR3 DNA sequence: TGTGCCAGCAGGTTAACCGGGACAGGGAGGACTGAAGCTTTCTTT. This gives the protein CASRLTGTGRTEAFF.

The rearrangement links TRBV3-1 (or the pseudogene TRBV3-2) to TRBJ2-7; perhaps TRBD1 as D (5 bases). Germline loops: CDR1 LGHDT, CDR2 YNNKEL (reference sequence). The V and J ends lost 2 bases and 9 bases respectively, with 8 bases between them. CDR3 length equals 11 residues. The CDR3 DNA reads as TGTGCCAGCAGCCAATTAGGGGCGCAGTACTTC. This gives the protein CASSQLGAQYF.

The chain recombines TRBV6-6 with TRBJ1-5, with a weak D call TRBD1 (5 bases). This CDR3 is built from 14 residues. Germline CDR1 is MNHNY and CDR2 is SVGAGI (reference sequence). V lost 7 bases, J lost 4 bases, and 14 bases lay in between. CDR3 sequence reads: CASKRAGWNQPQHF. DNA for the CDR3: TGTGCCAGCAAGCGGGCAGGGTGGAATCAGCCCCAGCATTTT.

The genes are TRBV5-1 and TRBJ2-3, with D tentatively TRBD1 (5 bases). This CDR3 has 13 residues. Germline V CDR1 and CDR2: SGHRS, YFSETQ. Trimming stripped 0 bases from V and 6 bases from J, with 8 bases between. The CDR3 coding sequence is TGCGCCAGCAGCTTGGATTACAGGGATACGCAGTATTTT. This sequence encodes CASSLDYRDTQYF.

The chain has TRBV19 and TRBJ2-7, with TRBD2 as a possible D gene (6 bases). CDR1 is LNHDA and CDR2 is SQIVND in the germline V gene (reference sequence). Trimming took off 3 bases at V and 0 bases at J, with 9 bases between the two ends. The CDR3 has 14 residues. In DNA, the CDR3 is TGTGCCAGTAGTATTCGGGGGAGCTCCTACGAGCAGTACTTC. Its protein is CASSIRGSSYEQYF.

This clone occurred a few times. V and J are TRBV28 and TRBJ1-5; TRBD1 aligns across 9 bases. The CDR3 loop spans 15 amino acids. Germline V gives CDR1 MDHEN, CDR2 SYDVKM. With V trimmed by 5 bases and J by 6 bases, 8 bases remained unmatched. In DNA form, the CDR3 reads TGTGCCAGCAGTCCTATACAGGGGGCGGGTCAGCCCCAGCATTTT. Encoded protein: CASSPIQGAGQPQHF.

The rearrangement links TRBV2 to TRBJ1-2; 12 bases match TRBD1. The ends lost 6 bases at V and 7 bases at J; junction bases unmatched: 6. The CDR3 is 14 amino acids. In germline, CDR1 is SNHLY, CDR2 FYNNEI. The CDR3: CASRGDRGHRGYTF. The CDR3 nucleotides read TGTGCCAGCAGGGGGGACAGGGGGCATCGTGGCTACACCTTC.

This chain links TRBV6-2 or TRBV6-3 with TRBJ1-1; D remains unclear. V dropped 2 bases and J dropped 8 bases, with 21 bases sitting between them. Germline CDR1 reads MNHEY; CDR2 reads SVGEGT. The CDR3 runs to 16 residues. CDR3 nucleotide sequence: TGTGCCAGCAGTTACCCCGCACGTGCAGGTTCGGCCGAAGCTTTCTTT. As protein: CASSYPARAGSAEAFF.

DNA for the CDR3: TGTGCCAGCTGGCGGGGGGGCCCCAATGAGCAGTTCTTC. This encodes CASWRGGPNEQFF. V and J are TRBV6-5 and TRBJ2-1; 9 bases are shared with TRBD2. Germline CDR1 and CDR2: MNHEY and SVGAGI. Trimming removed 8 bases from V and 6 bases from J; junction bases left unmatched: 5. This CDR3 comprises 13 residues.

This sequence joins TRBV19 and TRBJ1-1; D is ambiguous. Trimming took 11 bases from V and 2 from J, leaving 12 bases between them. This CDR3 contains 12 residues. CDR1 is LNHDA and CDR2 is SQIVND in the germline V gene (reference sequence). CDR3 sequence reads: CALKGGNTEAFF. The CDR3 nucleotides are TGTGCCCTAAAAGGAGGAAACACTGAAGCTTTCTTT.

CDR3: CASSPPIREQFF. CDR3 bases: TGTGCCAGCAGCCCACCTATTCGGGAGCAGTTCTTC. The chain couples TRBV11-2 to TRBJ2-1; D is unclear. Trimming pared 5 bases from V and 10 bases from J, leaving 12 bases between. The length of the CDR3 is 12 residues. Germline V gene data show CDR1 as SGHAT and CDR2 as FQNNGV.

This chain uses TRBV28 with TRBJ1-5; 10 bases map to TRBD1. After removal of 3 bases from V and 14 bases from J, the junction contained 7 bases not matched to a gene. Germline V CDR1 and CDR2: MDHEN, SYDVKM. The CDR3 runs to 13 residues. Here the CDR3 DNA reads TGTGCCAGCAGTTTTTCAAGGACAGGGGGTAAGCATTTT. This encodes CASSFSRTGGKHF.

The chain combines TRBV18 with TRBJ2-1; 8 nucleotides match TRBD1. This CDR3 contains 15 residues. The V gene end was trimmed by 0 bases and the J gene end by 6 bases; junction bases not matched to a gene: 4. Germline values: CDR1 KGHSH, CDR2 LQKENI. CDR3: CASSPPTGVGNEQFF. DNA of the CDR3: TGTGCCAGCTCACCACCGACAGGGGTAGGCAATGAGCAGTTCTTC. The full variable domain, with the rest looked up from reference TRBV18 and TRBJ2-1, is NAGVMQNPRHLVRRRGQEARLRCSPMKGHSHVYWYRQLPEEGLKFMVYLQKENIIDESGMPKERFSAEFPKEGPSILRIQQVVRGDSAAYFCASSPPTGVGNEQFFGPGTRLTVL.

The chain employs TRBV30 and TRBJ2-2; 7 nucleotides agree with TRBD1. The CDR3 is made up of 15 amino acids. CDR1 and CDR2 from the germline V gene are GTSNPN and SVGIG (reference sequence). The ends lost 5 bases at V and 0 bases at J; junction bases unmatched: 6. The CDR3, as DNA: TGTGCCTGGGCGACAGGGTCTTCGAACACCGGGGAGCTGTTTTTT. Its protein product is CAWATGSSNTGELFF.

This clone was recorded only once. The chain uses TRBV7-9 and TRBJ2-7; TRBD1 agrees at 9 bases. The CDR3 is 14 residues long. The junction had 6 bases not matched to a gene; V was cut back by 6 bases and J by 3 bases. Germline loops: CDR1 SEHNR, CDR2 FQNEAQ (reference sequence). DNA for the CDR3: TGTGCCAGCAGGCCGGGACAGGGTGACTACGAGCAGTACTTC. This sequence encodes CASRPGQGDYEQYF.

CDR3 sequence (DNA): TGTGCCAGCAGCTTTGGGGAGCGCTATGGCTACACCTTC. It is translated as CASSFGERYGYTF. The rearrangement joins TRBV7-9 to TRBJ1-2, with no clear D. The V and J ends lost 3 bases and 4 bases respectively, with 9 bases between them. The CDR3 contains 13 residues. From germline, CDR1 is SEHNR and CDR2 FQNEAQ (reference sequence).

This chain joins TRBV12-3 or TRBV12-4 and TRBJ2-1, with D maybe TRBD1 (6 bases). With 5 bases removed from V and 9 bases from J, the gap between germline ends came to 14 bases. The CDR3 is 13 amino acids. The CDR3 bases are TGTGCCAGCAGTCCCGGACAGAGGGTTGAGCAGTTCTTC. Its protein is CASSPGQRVEQFF.

The chain uses TRBV27 and TRBJ1-5; 7 nucleotides line up with TRBD1. The V gene's germline CDR1 is MNHEY and CDR2 SMNVEV (reference sequence). The CDR3 length is 15 residues. With V trimmed by 8 bases and J by 0 bases, 7 bases remained unmatched. In nucleotides, the CDR3 is TGTGCCAGCCGTAAGGGGGCCTATAGCAATCAGCCCCAGCATTTT. It specifies CASRKGAYSNQPQHF.

V usage is TRBV12-3 or TRBV12-4 and J usage is TRBJ1-2; D might be TRBD1 (6 bases). CDR3 length: 11 residues. V lost 5 bases and J 8 bases, leaving 9 bases between the germline ends. The CDR3 loop is CASSPGVGYTF. DNA of the CDR3: TGTGCCAGCAGTCCAGGGGTAGGCTACACCTTC.

Written as DNA, the CDR3 is TGTGCCATCAGTTACAGGGATGGGGAGACCCAGTACTTC. Residues: CAISYRDGETQYF. The gene calls are TRBV10-3 and TRBJ2-5; possibly TRBD1 for D (6 bases). V was shortened by 5 bases and J by 5 bases, with 12 bases between the two germline ends. CDR1 is ENHRY and CDR2 is SYGVKD in the germline V gene. This CDR3 is built from 13 residues.

This sequence joins TRBV7-6 and TRBJ2-1; D perhaps matches TRBD2 (6 bases). CDR3 length: 13 residues. The V and J ends lost 2 bases and 10 bases respectively, with 12 bases between them. Germline-derived CDR1 and CDR2 are SGHVS and FNYEAQ. CDR3 coding DNA: TGTGCCAGCAGCTTATCGATAGGAGGGGAGCAGTTCTTC. This translates into CASSLSIGGEQFF.

The V gene is TRBV4-1, the J gene TRBJ2-1; 9 nucleotides agree with TRBD1. CDR1 and CDR2 (germline): MGHRA, YSYEKL. The ends lost 0 bases at V and 16 bases at J; junction bases unmatched: 10. CDR3 length equals 14 residues. This CDR3 reads CASSQEGAQGAKFF. CDR3 coding DNA: TGCGCCAGCAGCCAAGAAGGAGCACAGGGGGCGAAATTCTTC.